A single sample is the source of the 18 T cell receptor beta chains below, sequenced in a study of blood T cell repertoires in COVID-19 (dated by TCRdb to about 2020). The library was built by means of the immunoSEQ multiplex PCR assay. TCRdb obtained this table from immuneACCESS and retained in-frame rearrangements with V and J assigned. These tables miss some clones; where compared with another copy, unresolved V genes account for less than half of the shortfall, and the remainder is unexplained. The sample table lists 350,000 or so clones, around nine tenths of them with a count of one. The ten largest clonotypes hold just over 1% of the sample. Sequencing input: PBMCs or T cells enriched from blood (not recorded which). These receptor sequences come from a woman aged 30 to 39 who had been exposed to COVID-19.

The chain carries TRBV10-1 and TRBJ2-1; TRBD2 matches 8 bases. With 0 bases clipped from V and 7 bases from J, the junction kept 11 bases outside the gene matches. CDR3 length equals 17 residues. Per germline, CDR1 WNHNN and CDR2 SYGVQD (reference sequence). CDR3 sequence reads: CASSESMGAGVRNEQFF. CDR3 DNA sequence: TGCGCCAGCAGTGAGTCGATGGGAGCGGGAGTTAGGAATGAGCAGTTCTTC.

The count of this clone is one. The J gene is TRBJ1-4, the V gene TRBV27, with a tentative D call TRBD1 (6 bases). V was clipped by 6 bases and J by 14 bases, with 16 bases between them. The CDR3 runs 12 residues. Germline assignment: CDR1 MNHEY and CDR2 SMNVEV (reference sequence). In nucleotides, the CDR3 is TGTGCCAGCAGCAAATTAACAGGGTCCCTGTTTTTT. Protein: CASSKLTGSLFF.

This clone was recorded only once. CDR3 loop: CASSPGGEGQPQHF. CDR3 in DNA: TGTGCCAGCAGTCCAGGGGGCGAAGGTCAGCCCCAGCATTTT. The chain links TRBV6-6 to TRBJ1-5, with 8 bases fitting TRBD1. The CDR3 spans 14 residues. Germline loops: CDR1 MNHNY, CDR2 SVGAGI (reference sequence). V lost 5 bases, J lost 6 bases, and 6 bases stayed unmatched.

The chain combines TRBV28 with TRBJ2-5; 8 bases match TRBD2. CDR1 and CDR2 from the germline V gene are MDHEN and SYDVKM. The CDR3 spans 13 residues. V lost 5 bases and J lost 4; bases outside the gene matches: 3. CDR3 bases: TGTGCCAGCAGTCCAAGCGGGGGAGAGACCCAGTACTTC. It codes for CASSPSGGETQYF.

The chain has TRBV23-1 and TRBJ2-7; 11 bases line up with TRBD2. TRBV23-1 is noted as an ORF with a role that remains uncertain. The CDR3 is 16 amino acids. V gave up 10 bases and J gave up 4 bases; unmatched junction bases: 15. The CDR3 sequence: CATLGGDGTSGYEQYF. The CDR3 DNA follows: TGCGCCACCCTGGGAGGCGACGGGACTAGCGGTTACGAGCAGTACTTC.

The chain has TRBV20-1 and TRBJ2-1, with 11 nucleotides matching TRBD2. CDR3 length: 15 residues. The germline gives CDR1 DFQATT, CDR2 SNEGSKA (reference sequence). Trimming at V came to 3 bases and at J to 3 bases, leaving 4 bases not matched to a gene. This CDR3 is CSASYLAGGYNEQFF. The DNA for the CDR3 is TGCAGTGCTAGTTACCTAGCGGGAGGCTACAATGAGCAGTTCTTC.

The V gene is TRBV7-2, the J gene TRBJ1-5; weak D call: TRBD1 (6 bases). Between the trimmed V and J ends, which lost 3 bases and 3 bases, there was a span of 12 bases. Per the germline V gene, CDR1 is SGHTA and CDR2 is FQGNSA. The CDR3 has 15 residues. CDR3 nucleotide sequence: TGTGCCAGCAGCTTGACTGGGGGCTTCAATCAGCCCCAGCATTTT. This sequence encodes CASSLTGGFNQPQHF.

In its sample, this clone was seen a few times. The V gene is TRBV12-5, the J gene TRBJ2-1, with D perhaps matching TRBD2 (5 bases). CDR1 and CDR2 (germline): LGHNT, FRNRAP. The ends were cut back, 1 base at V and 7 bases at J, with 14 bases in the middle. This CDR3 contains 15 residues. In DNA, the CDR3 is TGTGCTAGTGGTTTGGCAATACTTACGGGGAATGAGCAGTTCTTC. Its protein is CASGLAILTGNEQFF.

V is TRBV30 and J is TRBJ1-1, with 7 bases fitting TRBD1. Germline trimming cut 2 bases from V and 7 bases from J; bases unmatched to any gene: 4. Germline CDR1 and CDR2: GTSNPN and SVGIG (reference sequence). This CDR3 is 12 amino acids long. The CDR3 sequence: CAWSSGTDEAFF. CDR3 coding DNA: TGTGCCTGGAGTTCCGGGACAGATGAAGCTTTCTTT.

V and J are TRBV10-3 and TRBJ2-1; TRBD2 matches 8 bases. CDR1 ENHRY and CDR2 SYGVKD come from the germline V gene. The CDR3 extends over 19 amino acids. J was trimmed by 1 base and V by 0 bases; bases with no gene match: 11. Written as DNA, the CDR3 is TGTGCCATCAGTGAGTCGAGTAGCGGGATTAACCCGTCCTACAATGAGCAGTTCTTC. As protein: CAISESSSGINPSYNEQFF.

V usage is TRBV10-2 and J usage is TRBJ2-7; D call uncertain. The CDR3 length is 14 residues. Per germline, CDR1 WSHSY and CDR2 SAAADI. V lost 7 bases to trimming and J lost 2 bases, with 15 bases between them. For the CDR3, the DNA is TGCGCCAGCAAAATGGGCCCTAACACCTACGAGCAGTACTTC. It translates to CASKMGPNTYEQYF.

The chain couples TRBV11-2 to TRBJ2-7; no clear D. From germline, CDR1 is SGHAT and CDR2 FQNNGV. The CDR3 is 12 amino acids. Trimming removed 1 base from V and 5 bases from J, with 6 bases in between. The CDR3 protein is CASSLVRNEQYF. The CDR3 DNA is TGTGCCAGCAGCTTAGTGCGCAACGAGCAGTACTTC.

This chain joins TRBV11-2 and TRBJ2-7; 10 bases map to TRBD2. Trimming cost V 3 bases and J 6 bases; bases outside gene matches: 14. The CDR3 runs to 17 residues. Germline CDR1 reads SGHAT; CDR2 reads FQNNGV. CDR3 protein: CASSFGGSGRAYPEQYF. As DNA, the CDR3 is TGTGCCAGCAGCTTCGGGGGGAGCGGGAGGGCCTACCCCGAGCAGTACTTC.

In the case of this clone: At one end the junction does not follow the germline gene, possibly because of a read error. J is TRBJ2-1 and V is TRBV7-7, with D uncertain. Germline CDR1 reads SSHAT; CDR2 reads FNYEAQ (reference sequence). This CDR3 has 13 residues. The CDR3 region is CASSPTIYNEQFF. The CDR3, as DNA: TGTGCTAGCAGCCCAACAATATACAATGAGCAGTTCTTC.

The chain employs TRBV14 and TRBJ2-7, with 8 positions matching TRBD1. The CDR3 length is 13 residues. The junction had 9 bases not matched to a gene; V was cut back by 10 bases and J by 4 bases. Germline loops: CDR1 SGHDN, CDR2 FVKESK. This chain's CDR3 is CATSGGPLYEQYF. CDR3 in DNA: TGTGCCACCTCAGGGGGCCCCCTATACGAGCAGTACTTC.

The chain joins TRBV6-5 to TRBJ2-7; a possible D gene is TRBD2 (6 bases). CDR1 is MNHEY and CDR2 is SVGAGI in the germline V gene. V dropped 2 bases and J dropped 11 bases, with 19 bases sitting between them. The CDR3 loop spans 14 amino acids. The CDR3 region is CASSYKNHQLAEYF. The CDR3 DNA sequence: TGTGCCAGCAGTTACAAAAACCACCAATTAGCGGAGTACTTC.

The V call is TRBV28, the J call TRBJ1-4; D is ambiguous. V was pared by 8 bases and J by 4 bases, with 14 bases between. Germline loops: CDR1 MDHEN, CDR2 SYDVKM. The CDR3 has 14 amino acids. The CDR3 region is CASCAGGDNEKLFF. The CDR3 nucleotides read TGTGCCAGCTGTGCAGGAGGCGATAATGAAAAACTGTTTTTT.

In nucleotides, the CDR3 is TGTGCCAGCAGTCCCGGGATAGATTCACCCCTCCACTTT. This codes for CASSPGIDSPLHF. The chain has TRBV12-3 or TRBV12-4 and TRBJ1-6; no definite D call. The CDR3 has 13 residues. Between the trimmed V and J ends, which lost 5 bases and 8 bases, there was a span of 10 bases.